The clone carrying this T cell receptor beta chain was counted a single time. Its target is unknown. The sample is drawn from a study of post-analysis software for immune sequencing data. Study-level results: Co-batched samples clustered tightly together by F measure. Controls showed significantly higher normalized Chao1 diversity than did multiple sclerosis patients. The study found TRBV5-6, TRBV5-1 and TRBV20-1 among a handful of TRBV segments more frequent in patients than controls.

Libraries were made from TCR beta cDNA, and they carried unique molecular identifiers. It was from approximately 0.91 to 9.4 million T cells that some 460,000 cDNA molecules came. TCRdb re-derived calls from the PCR reads in MiXCR, one entry per CDR3 protein. The table includes 550,000 to 700,000 distinct CDR3 sequences, roughly 45% detected once. The germline V and J ends were trimmed by 4 bases and 8 bases, with 21 bases remaining between them. The CDR3 has 17 residues. CDR1 and CDR2 (germline): MGHRA, YSYEKL. This chain links TRBV4-1 with TRBJ1-6; D call uncertain. This sequence was found in a girl aged 5-17 years with multiple sclerosis. Sequenced material: blood. The CDR3 sequence is CASSPGRAGMGYSPLHF. CDR3 nucleotides: TGCGCCAGCAGCCCCGGTAGGGCAGGTATGGGATATTCACCCCTCCACTTT.